This passage covers 13 T cell receptor beta chains from one sample sequenced in a study of T cell responses to AZD1222 COVID-19 vaccine. Repertoires were generated with immunoSEQ multiplex PCR, while TCRdb's copy carries only in-frame clones and drops some. Here the sample spans about 190,000 clones, over 80% being singletons. The specimen was peripheral blood, collected on day 0 of MenACWY control vaccination. The receptors were sampled from an adult in good health.

V usage is TRBV21-1 and J usage is TRBJ2-7; the table calls TRBD2, which could not be checked here. TRBV21-1 is a documented pseudogene. This CDR3 region has 16 residues. CDR3 amino acids: CASSKHKRGTSYEQYF. DNA for the CDR3: TGTGCCAGCAGCAAACATAAGCGGGGGACCTCCTACGAGCAGTACTTC.

This clone appeared once. The gene calls are TRBV6-5 and TRBJ2-1, with TRBD2 matching 13 bases. Germline V gene data show CDR1 as MNHEY and CDR2 as SVGAGI. J lost 7 bases, V lost 4 bases, and 4 bases had no gene match. This CDR3 comprises 15 residues. CDR3 sequence: CASSSGTSGVNEQFF. CDR3 nucleotide sequence: TGTGCCAGCAGTTCAGGGACTAGCGGGGTTAATGAGCAGTTCTTC.

The chain links TRBV2 to TRBJ2-7; D may be TRBD2 (6 bases). Germline CDR1 reads SNHLY; CDR2 reads FYNNEI. The CDR3 loop spans 16 amino acids. Between the trimmed V and J ends, which lost 6 bases and 2 bases, there was a span of 20 bases. DNA of the CDR3: TGTGCCAGCAGGTCTGTCTTGGGCGGGGAGACCTACGAGCAGTACTTC. Amino acid sequence: CASRSVLGGETYEQYF.

The gene calls are TRBV7-9 and TRBJ2-1, with TRBD1 identical over 7 bases. Germline lookup yields CDR1 SEHNR and CDR2 FQNEAQ (reference sequence). Germline trimming cut 5 bases from V and 3 bases from J; bases unmatched to any gene: 7. This CDR3 region has 15 residues. The CDR3 reads CASSQSGGNYNEQFF. Written as DNA, the CDR3 is TGTGCCAGCAGCCAATCAGGGGGAAACTACAATGAGCAGTTCTTC.

This chain uses TRBV3-1 (or the pseudogene TRBV3-2) with TRBJ2-3; 7 nucleotides align to TRBD2. Germline CDR1 and CDR2: LGHDT and YNNKEL (reference sequence). Trimming cost V 4 bases and J 5 bases; bases outside gene matches: 12. This CDR3 is built from 16 residues. In DNA, the CDR3 is TGTGCCAGCAGCCCCGAGTGGGCTAGCGGACGAGATACGCAGTATTTT. Encoded protein: CASSPEWASGRDTQYF.

The CDR3 here is CASSQGQGATGANVLTF. CDR3 in DNA: TGCGCCAGCAGCCAAGGACAGGGGGCGACTGGGGCCAACGTCCTGACTTTC. The genes are TRBV4-3 and TRBJ2-6, with 10 bases aligning to TRBD1. Germline V gene data show CDR1 as LGHNA and CDR2 as YSLEER. CDR3 size: 17 residues. V lost 1 base to trimming and J lost 2 bases; unmatched junction nucleotides: 2.

The chain has TRBV6-5 and TRBJ1-4, with 9 bases matching TRBD1. The CDR3 sequence is 15 residues long. Trimming removed 2 bases from V and 7 bases from J; junction bases left unmatched: 5. Germline CDR1 is MNHEY and CDR2 is SVGAGI. The CDR3, as DNA: TGTGCCAGCAGTTACCTTGGACAGGGGTTTGAAAAACTGTTTTTT. Its translation: CASSYLGQGFEKLFF.

This clone was detected only once. The chain has TRBV9 and TRBJ2-2, with D possibly called TRBD1 or TRBD2 (5 bases each). Trimming stripped 3 bases from V and 4 bases from J, with 10 bases between. CDR3 length: 14 residues. Germline CDR1 is SGDLS and CDR2 is YYNGEE. The DNA of the CDR3 is TGTGCCAGCAGCGCTGGGGGTAGCACCGGGGAGCTGTTTTTT. Translated: CASSAGGSTGELFF.

The V gene is TRBV28, the J gene TRBJ2-6; 7 bases align to TRBD2. Trimming took 6 bases from V and 2 from J; bases not matched to a gene: 4. The CDR3 is made up of 15 amino acids. CDR1 is MDHEN, CDR2 SYDVKM, per germline. The CDR3 bases are TGTGCCAGCAGGGATGGGGGGGCTGGGGCCAACGTCCTGACTTTC. It encodes CASRDGGAGANVLTF.

This clone was counted a single time. The gene calls are TRBV7-8 and TRBJ2-5, with a weak D call TRBD1 (6 bases). The CDR3 covers 16 residues. V dropped 3 bases and J dropped 1 base, with 15 bases sitting between them. CDR1 is SGHVS, CDR2 FQNEAQ, per germline. CDR3 loop: CASSFGTHQRQETQYF. In nucleotides, the CDR3 is TGTGCCAGCAGCTTTGGGACACATCAGCGCCAAGAGACCCAGTACTTC.

This clone was seen once. V gene TRBV13 combines with J gene TRBJ2-3; tentatively, D is TRBD1 or TRBD2 (5 bases each). V was clipped by 2 bases and J by 0 bases, with 9 bases between them. Germline V gene data show CDR1 as PRHDT and CDR2 as FYEKMQ (reference sequence). There are 15 residues in the CDR3. For the CDR3, the DNA is TGTGCCAGCAGCTTAAGGGGACCTAGCACAGATACGCAGTATTTT. The encoded protein is CASSLRGPSTDTQYF.

The chain uses TRBV28 and TRBJ2-7; TRBD2 aligns across 7 bases. The germline gives CDR1 MDHEN, CDR2 SYDVKM. Unmatched junction bases numbered 12, after V lost 7 bases and J lost 3 bases. This CDR3 has 15 residues. The CDR3 nucleotides are TGTGCCAGCACCCTCGGGGGGACGGCGGGCTACGAGCAGTACTTC. Translation: CASTLGGTAGYEQYF.

This clone was counted a single time. This rearrangement joins TRBV6-1 to TRBJ2-6; D unclear. Germline V lookup: CDR1 MNHNS, CDR2 SASEGT. Trimming took 4 bases from V and 6 from J, leaving 19 bases between them. The CDR3 length is 17 residues. Here the CDR3 reads CASSARQGQTKANVLTF. The CDR3 nucleotides read TGTGCCAGCAGTGCCAGACAAGGCCAAACGAAGGCCAACGTCCTGACTTTC.